These 8 T cell receptor beta chains were all obtained from the same sample, sequenced in a study of T cells in Graves' hyperthyroidism and ophthalmopathy. RNA transcripts provided the source from which TCR beta CDR3 regions were amplified. Carried out on the TCR CDR3, a first-round RT-PCR used the HTBI primer set. TCRdb itself ran the multiplex PCR reads through MiXCR, one entry per CDR3 protein. Of 190,000 or so distinct CDR3 sequences detected, approximately 16% appear once; the ten largest clones hold about 45%. The sample was blood. These receptor sequences come from a middle-aged man with Graves' hyperthyroidism.

The genes are TRBV6-2 or TRBV6-3 and TRBJ1-5, with 8 bases fitting TRBD1. The germline V gene has CDR1 MNHEY and CDR2 SVGEGT. With V trimmed by 2 bases and J by 2 bases, 8 bases remained unmatched. This CDR3 spans 17 amino acids. The CDR3 here is CASSYGTGTGRNQPQHF. The CDR3 DNA follows: TGTGCCAGCAGTTACGGAACCGGGACAGGCCGCAATCAGCCCCAGCATTTT.

This clonotype was picked up a small number of times. This chain joins TRBV10-1 and TRBJ1-5; D remains ambiguous. V lost 11 bases, J lost 7 bases, and 6 bases lay in between. CDR1 and CDR2 (germline): WNHNN, SYGVQD (reference sequence). The length of the CDR3 is 9 residues. CDR3 amino acids: CAAIQPQHF. DNA of the CDR3: TGCGCCGCCATCCAGCCCCAGCATTTT.

Here the CDR3 reads CASSVGGGPGNTIYF. The CDR3 bases are TGTGCCAGCAGCGTAGGCGGGGGGCCTGGAAACACCATATATTTT. The chain joins TRBV9 to TRBJ1-3; D may be TRBD1 (6 bases). Germline V gene lookup returns CDR1 SGDLS and CDR2 YYNGEE. The CDR3 covers 15 residues. The V end was cut by 0 bases, the J end by 2 bases, with 9 bases between.

The chain combines TRBV2 with TRBJ1-5; D gene uncertain. This CDR3 has 16 residues. Deletions cut 6 bases from V and 3 bases from J, with 18 bases between. Germline CDR1 is SNHLY and CDR2 is FYNNEI. The CDR3 sequence: CASSKRSPLANQPQHF. The CDR3 DNA sequence: TGTGCCAGCAGCAAAAGGTCCCCCCTCGCCAATCAGCCCCAGCATTTT.

The sample holds many counts of this clonotype. This chain uses TRBV15 with TRBJ2-5; perhaps TRBD2 as D (5 bases). CDR3 length: 12 residues. V was clipped by 5 bases and J by 4 bases, with 8 bases between them. The V gene's germline CDR1 is LNHNV and CDR2 YYDKDF (reference sequence). The DNA for the CDR3 is TGTGCCACCAGCTTGAGCGGAGAGACCCAGTACTTC. Translating gives CATSLSGETQYF.

This clonotype was seen repeatedly, ten times or more. Written as DNA, the CDR3 is TGTGCCAGCAGGGGGACATTAGAGACCCAGTACTTC. It translates to CASRGTLETQYF. The rearrangement links TRBV28 to TRBJ2-5; tentative D call: TRBD1 (6 bases). Trimming removed 6 bases from V and 4 bases from J, with 9 bases in between. The germline V gene has CDR1 MDHEN and CDR2 SYDVKM. The length of the CDR3 is 12 residues.

In its sample, this clonotype was seen many times. This chain links TRBV29-1 with TRBJ1-1; D possibly corresponds to TRBD1 (5 bases). Trimming left V 2 bases short and J 7 bases short, with 14 bases between. CDR3 size: 13 residues. Germline CDR1 SQVTM, CDR2 ANQGSEA. CDR3 DNA: TGCAGCGTTGAATATTGGGGGTCAAATGAAGCTTTCTTT. Translation: CSVEYWGSNEAFF.

This clonotype was observed at least ten times. The rearrangement joins TRBV24-1 to TRBJ2-7; D not certain. Germline CDR1 reads KGHDR; CDR2 reads SFDVKD. This CDR3 has 11 residues. The V end was cut by 3 bases, the J end by 4 bases, with 3 bases between. The CDR3: CATSDGYEQYF. The CDR3, as DNA: TGTGCCACCAGTGATGGGTACGAGCAGTACTTC.